Sequencing of this TCR beta chain was carried out in a study of T cell changes during pregnancy in multiple sclerosis. The data were produced by immunoSEQ multiplex PCR, yet TCRdb's version contains in-frame clones alone and is incomplete. This sample carries roughly 90,000 clones, approximately 90% of them seen once, and the ten largest clones take more than 1.5%. CDR3 size: 17 residues. With V trimmed by 0 bases and J by 7 bases, 11 bases remained unmatched. CDR1 and CDR2 (germline): SGDLS, YYNGEE. Here the sequenced sample was peripheral blood, taken in the first trimester of pregnancy. The source of this sequence is a female donor in good health, enrolled as a control in a pregnancy study. The chain uses TRBV9 and TRBJ2-1; 9 bases are a match to TRBD2. CDR3: CASSVALRGGSGNEQFF. In nucleotides, the CDR3 is TGTGCCAGCAGCGTAGCTTTGCGGGGGGGATCGGGGAATGAGCAGTTCTTC. Full variable domain (missing parts from reference TRBV9 and TRBJ2-1): DSGVTQTPKHLITATGQRVTLRCSPRSGDLSVYWYQQSLDQGLQFLIQYYNGEERAKGNILERFSAQQFPDLHSELNLSSLELGDSALYFCASSVALRGGSGNEQFFGPGTRLTVL.